This T cell receptor beta chain is drawn from a study of T cell responses to AZD1222 COVID-19 vaccine. Notes on the study in general: Seropositivity was recorded at baseline in only a handful of AZD1222 recipients.

Profiled with immunoSEQ multiplex PCR; TCRdb holds only in-frame clones, not every one. The repertoire includes some 180,000 clones, roughly 91% of them detected once, and around 1% sits in the top ten. Points on this clone: The antigen is not known.

The material was peripheral blood, obtained 28 days after the second dose of the MenACWY control vaccine. The source is an adult who received the MenACWY meningococcal vaccine as a control.

The CDR3 region is CASSLVGALEAFF. CDR3 in DNA: TGCGCCAGCAGCTTAGTGGGGGCCCTTGAAGCTTTCTTT. J is TRBJ1-1 and V is TRBV5-1; tentative D call: TRBD1 (6 bases). This CDR3 has 13 residues. The V gene's germline CDR1 is SGHRS and CDR2 YFSETQ. Trimming removed 2 bases from V and 7 bases from J, with 12 bases in between.